This T cell receptor beta chain was profiled in a study of T-cell reconstitution after alpha-beta-depleted transplantation in children. Turning to this clonotype: At one of its ends the junction is not consistent with the germline gene, which may arise from a read error.

This CDR3 spans 12 amino acids. From germline, CDR1 is SNHLY and CDR2 FYNNEI. Molecular barcoding with unique molecular identifiers was used for the TCRbeta library. TCRdb re-called the PCR reads through MiXCR, storing one row per CDR3 protein. The sample carries 150,000 to 200,000 distinct CDR3 sequences, about 15% recorded once. Source: PBMCs from the stem cell graft donor, taken from the stem cell graft. The sequence came from a human donor who donated a stem cell graft to a child with acute lymphoblastic leukemia. The genes are TRBV2 and TRBJ2-1; the D gene could be TRBD1 or TRBD2 (6 bases each). The CDR3 protein is CASTWGADEHFF. Written as DNA, the CDR3 is TGTGCCAGCACCTGGGGGGCGGATGAGCATTTCTTC. The full variable domain, completed using reference TRBV2 and TRBJ2-1, is EPEVTQTPSHQVTQMGQEVILRCVPISNHLYFYWYRQILGQKVEFLVSFYNNEISEKSEIFDDQFSVERPDGSNFTLKIRSTKLEDSAMYFCASTWGADEHFFGPGTRLTVL.